The present T cell receptor beta chain was sequenced within a study of shared clonotypes between healthy human individuals. Using immunoSEQ multiplex PCR, the repertoire was profiled, and TCRdb retains in-frame clones only, with some absent. The table records 2 million to 3 million clones, 80% to 95% of them present only once. Germline loops: CDR1 SGHTA, CDR2 FQGNSA. CDR3 size: 15 residues. V dropped 7 bases and J dropped 4 bases, with 14 bases sitting between them. It was into CD45RA+ naive and CD45RA-negative memory subsets that the CD4+ cells were split. The TCR was taken from a man younger than 30 in good health. Some clones in this sample may be carry-over from other donors' samples. The sequencing input was naive CD4+ T cells from PBMCs. Subset of the sample: CD45RA+ positively selected. The rearrangement links TRBV7-2 to TRBJ1-6; maybe TRBD1 (6 bases). The CDR3 here is CASTQTGLYNSPLHF. The CDR3 DNA reads TGTGCCAGCACCCAAACAGGGCTTTATAATTCACCCCTCCACTTT.